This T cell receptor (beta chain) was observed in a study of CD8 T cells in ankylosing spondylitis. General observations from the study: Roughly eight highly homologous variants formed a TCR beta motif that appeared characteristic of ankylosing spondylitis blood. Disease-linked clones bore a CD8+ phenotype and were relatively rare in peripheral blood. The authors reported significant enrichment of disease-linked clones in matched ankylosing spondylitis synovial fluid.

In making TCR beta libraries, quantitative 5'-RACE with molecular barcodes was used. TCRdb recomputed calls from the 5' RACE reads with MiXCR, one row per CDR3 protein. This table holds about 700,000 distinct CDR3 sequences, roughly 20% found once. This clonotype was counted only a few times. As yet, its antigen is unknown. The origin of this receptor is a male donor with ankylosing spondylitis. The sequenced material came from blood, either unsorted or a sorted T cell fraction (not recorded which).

CDR3 loop: CAISDVAGELFF. CDR3 nucleotides: TGTGCCATCAGTGATGTAGCCGGGGAGCTGTTTTTT. The J gene is TRBJ2-2, the V gene TRBV10-3, with unresolved D. Germline V gene sequence: CDR1 ENHRY, CDR2 SYGVKD. The V gene lost 3 bases and the J gene lost 6 bases, with 5 bases spanning the gap. This CDR3 has 12 residues.